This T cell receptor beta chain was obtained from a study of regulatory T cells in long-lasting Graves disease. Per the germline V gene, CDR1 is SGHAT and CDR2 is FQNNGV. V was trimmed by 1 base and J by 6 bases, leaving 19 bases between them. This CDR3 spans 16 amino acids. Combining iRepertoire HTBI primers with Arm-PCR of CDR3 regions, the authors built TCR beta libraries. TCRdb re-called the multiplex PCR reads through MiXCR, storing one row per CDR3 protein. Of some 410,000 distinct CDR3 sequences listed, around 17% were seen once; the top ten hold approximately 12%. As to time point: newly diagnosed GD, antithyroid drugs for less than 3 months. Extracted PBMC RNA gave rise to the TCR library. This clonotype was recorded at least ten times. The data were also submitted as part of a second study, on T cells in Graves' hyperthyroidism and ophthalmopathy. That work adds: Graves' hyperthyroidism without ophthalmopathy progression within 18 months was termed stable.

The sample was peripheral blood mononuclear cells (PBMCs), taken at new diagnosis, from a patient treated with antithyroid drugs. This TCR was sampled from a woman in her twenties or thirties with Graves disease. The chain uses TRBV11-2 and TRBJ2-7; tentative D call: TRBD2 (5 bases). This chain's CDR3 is CASSLVVAGSSGEQYF. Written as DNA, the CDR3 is TGTGCCAGCAGCTTAGTTGTCGCGGGTTCCTCGGGCGAGCAGTACTTC.